The T cell receptor (beta chain) under discussion was sequenced for a study of identifying expanded T cells in peripheral blood. About this clone itself: Its antigen is not known.

Repertoires were generated with immunoSEQ multiplex PCR, while TCRdb's copy carries only in-frame clones and drops some. The sample records 70,000 to 100,000 clones, 75% to 90% being singletons. Overall study findings and caveats: Across healthy donors, higher total template counts meant significantly greater approximately 2-week count variance. Differentially abundant clones: 0.95 to 1.5 between replicates, 16.4 at approximately 13 days, around 20 at four.

This CDR3 region has 14 residues. Germline loops: CDR1 MNHEY, CDR2 SVGAGI. V was trimmed by 10 bases and J by 5 bases, leaving 20 bases between them. During the collection period, no donor immune events like infections were recorded. The sequence came from a person aged 18 to 69 in good health. The source material was blood. This sequence joins TRBV6-5 and TRBJ1-1; perhaps TRBD1 as D (5 bases). This chain's CDR3 is CATRRDHKGTEAFF. CDR3 coding DNA: TGTGCCACTCGGCGGGACCATAAAGGAACTGAAGCTTTCTTT.